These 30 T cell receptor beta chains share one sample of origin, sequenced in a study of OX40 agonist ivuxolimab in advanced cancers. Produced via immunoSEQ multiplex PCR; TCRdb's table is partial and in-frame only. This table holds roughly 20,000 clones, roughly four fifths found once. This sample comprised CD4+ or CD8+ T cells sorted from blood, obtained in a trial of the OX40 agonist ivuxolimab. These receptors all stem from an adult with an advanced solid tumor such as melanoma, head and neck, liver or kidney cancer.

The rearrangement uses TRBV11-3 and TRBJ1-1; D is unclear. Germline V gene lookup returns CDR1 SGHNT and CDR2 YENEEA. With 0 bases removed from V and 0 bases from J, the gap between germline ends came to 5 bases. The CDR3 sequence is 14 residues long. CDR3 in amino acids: CASSLEELNTEAFF. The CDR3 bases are TGTGCCAGCAGCTTAGAAGAGTTGAACACTGAAGCTTTCTTT.

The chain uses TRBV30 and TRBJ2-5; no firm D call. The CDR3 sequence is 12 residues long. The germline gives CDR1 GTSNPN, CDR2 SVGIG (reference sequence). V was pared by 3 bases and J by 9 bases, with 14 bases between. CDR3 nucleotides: TGTGCCTGGAGGAACGGACCAGTGGCCCAGTACTTC. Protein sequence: CAWRNGPVAQYF. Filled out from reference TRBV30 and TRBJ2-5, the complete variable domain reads SQTIHQWPATLVQPVGSPLSLECTVEGTSNPNLYWYRQAAGRGLQLLFYSVGIGQISSEVPQNLSASRPQDRQFILSSKKLLLSDSGFYLCAWRNGPVAQYFGPGTRLLVL.

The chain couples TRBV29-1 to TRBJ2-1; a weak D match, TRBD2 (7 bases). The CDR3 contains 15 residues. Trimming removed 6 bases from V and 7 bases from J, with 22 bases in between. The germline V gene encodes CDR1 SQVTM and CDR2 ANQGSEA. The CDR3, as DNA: TGCAGCGTCGATAAATTGGGGGCGGGAGAGAATGAGCAGTTCTTC. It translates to CSVDKLGAGENEQFF.

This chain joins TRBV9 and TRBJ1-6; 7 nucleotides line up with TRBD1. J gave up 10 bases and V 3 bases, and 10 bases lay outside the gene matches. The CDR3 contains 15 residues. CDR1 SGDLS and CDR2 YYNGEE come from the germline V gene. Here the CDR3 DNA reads TGTGCCAGCAGCGGAGAAGGAGGGGGCAAATCACCCCTCCACTTT. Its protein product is CASSGEGGGKSPLHF.

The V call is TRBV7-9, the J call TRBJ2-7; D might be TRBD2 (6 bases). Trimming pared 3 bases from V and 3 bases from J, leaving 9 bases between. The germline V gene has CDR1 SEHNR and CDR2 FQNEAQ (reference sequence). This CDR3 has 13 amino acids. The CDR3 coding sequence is TGTGCCAGCAGCTTCGGTAGCGGCTACGAGCAGTACTTC. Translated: CASSFGSGYEQYF.

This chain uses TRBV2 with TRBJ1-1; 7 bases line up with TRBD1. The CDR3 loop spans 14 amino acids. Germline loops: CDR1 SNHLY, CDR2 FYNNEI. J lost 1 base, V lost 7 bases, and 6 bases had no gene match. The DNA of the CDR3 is TGTGCCAGCAATAGACAGGGAGGGAACACTGAAGCTTTCTTT. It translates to CASNRQGGNTEAFF.

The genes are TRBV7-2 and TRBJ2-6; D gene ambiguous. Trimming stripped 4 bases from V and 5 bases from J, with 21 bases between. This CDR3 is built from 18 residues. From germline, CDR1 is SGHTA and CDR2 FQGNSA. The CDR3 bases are TGTGCCAGCAGCTGGCTATGGAGACGACAAAGTCGGGCCAACGTCCTGACTTTC. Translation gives CASSWLWRRQSRANVLTF.

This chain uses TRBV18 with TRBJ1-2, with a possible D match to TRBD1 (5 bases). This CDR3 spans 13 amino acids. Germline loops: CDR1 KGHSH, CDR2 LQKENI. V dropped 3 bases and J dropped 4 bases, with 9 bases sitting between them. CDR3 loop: CASSPGGVYGYTF. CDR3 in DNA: TGTGCCAGCTCACCCGGAGGGGTCTATGGCTACACCTTC.

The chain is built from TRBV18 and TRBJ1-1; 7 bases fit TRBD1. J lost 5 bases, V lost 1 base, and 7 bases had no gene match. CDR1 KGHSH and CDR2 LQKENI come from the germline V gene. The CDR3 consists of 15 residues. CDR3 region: CASSPRTGRATEAFF. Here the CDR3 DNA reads TGTGCCAGCTCACCACGGACAGGACGGGCGACTGAAGCTTTCTTT.

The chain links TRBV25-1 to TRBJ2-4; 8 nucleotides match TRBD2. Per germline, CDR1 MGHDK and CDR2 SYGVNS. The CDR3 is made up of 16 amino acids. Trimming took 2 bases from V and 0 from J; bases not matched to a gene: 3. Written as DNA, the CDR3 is TGTGCCAGCAGTGAACGGGGGGGGATAGCCAAAAACATTCAGTACTTC. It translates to CASSERGGIAKNIQYF.

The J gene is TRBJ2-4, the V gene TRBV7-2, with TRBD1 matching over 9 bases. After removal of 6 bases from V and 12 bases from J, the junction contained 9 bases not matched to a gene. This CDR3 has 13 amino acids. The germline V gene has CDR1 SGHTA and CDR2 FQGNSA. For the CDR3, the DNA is TGTGCCAGCAGAACTACAGGGGGCCCGACTCAGTACTTC. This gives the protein CASRTTGGPTQYF.

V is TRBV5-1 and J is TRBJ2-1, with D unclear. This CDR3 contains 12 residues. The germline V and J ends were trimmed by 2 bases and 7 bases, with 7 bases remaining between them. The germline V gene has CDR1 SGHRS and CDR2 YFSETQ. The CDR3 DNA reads TGCGCCAGCAGCTTATCCGGGAATGAGCAGTTCTTC. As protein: CASSLSGNEQFF.

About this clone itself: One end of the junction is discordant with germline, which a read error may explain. CDR3 in DNA: TGTGCCAGCAGTGACACGGCGGGGGATTCCCCCCTCCACTTT. It encodes CASSDTAGDSPLHF. The J gene is TRBJ1-6, the V gene TRBV25-1, with D maybe TRBD1 (5 bases). Germline CDR1 is MGHDK and CDR2 is SYGVNS. The CDR3 is made up of 14 amino acids.

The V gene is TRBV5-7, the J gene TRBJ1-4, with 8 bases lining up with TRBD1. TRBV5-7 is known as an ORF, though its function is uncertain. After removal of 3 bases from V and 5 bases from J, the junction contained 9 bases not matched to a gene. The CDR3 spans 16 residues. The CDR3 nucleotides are TGTGCCAGCAGCTCGCAGACAGGGGTACTAAATGAAAAACTGTTTTTT. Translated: CASSSQTGVLNEKLFF.

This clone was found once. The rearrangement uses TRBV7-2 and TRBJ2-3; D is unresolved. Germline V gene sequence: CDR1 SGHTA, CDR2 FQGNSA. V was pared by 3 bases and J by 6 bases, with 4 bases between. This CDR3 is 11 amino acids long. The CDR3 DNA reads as TGTGCCAGCAGCTTGACGGATACGCAGTATTTT. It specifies CASSLTDTQYF.

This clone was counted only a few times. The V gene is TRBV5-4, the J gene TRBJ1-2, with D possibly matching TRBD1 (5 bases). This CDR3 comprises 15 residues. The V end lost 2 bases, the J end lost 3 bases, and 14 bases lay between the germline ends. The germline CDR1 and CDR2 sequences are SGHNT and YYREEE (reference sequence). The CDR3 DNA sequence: TGTGCCAGCAGCTTAGGGGCCCGGGGCCACTATGGCTACACCTTC. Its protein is CASSLGARGHYGYTF. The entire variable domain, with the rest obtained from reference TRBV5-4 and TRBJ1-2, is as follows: ETGVTQSPTHLIKTRGQQVTLRCSSQSGHNTVSWYQQALGQGPQFIFQYYREEENGRGNFPPRFSGLQFPNYSSELNVNALELDDSALYLCASSLGARGHYGYTFGSGTRLTVV.

In DNA, the CDR3 is TGTGCCAGCAGATACACAGGGGGTGGCACCGGGGAGCTGTTTTTT. This codes for CASRYTGGGTGELFF. The V and J genes are TRBV6-6 and TRBJ2-2; 8 bases are a match to TRBD1. Germline lookup yields CDR1 MNHNY and CDR2 SVGAGI (reference sequence). The CDR3 runs to 15 residues. V gave up 6 bases and J gave up 4 bases; unmatched junction bases: 7.

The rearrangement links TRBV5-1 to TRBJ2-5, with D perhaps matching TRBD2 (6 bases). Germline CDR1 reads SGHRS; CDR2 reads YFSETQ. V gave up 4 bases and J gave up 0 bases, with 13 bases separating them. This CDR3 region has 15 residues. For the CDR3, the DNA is TGCGCCAGCAGCCCCCAGGGAGGCCACCAAGAGACCCAGTACTTC. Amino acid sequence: CASSPQGGHQETQYF.

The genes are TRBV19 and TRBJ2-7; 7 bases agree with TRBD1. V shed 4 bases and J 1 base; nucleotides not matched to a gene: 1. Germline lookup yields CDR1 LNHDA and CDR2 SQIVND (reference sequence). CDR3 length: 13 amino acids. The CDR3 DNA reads TGTGCCAGTAGTAGGGACAGTTCCTACGAGCAGTACTTC. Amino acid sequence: CASSRDSSYEQYF.

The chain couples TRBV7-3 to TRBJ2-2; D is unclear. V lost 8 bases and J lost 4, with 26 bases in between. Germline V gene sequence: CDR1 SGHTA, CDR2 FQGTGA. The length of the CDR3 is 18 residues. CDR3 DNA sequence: TGTGCCAGCTCGACCCACTCTAGGCAACCGCGTGGCACCGGGGAGCTGTTTTTT. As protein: CASSTHSRQPRGTGELFF. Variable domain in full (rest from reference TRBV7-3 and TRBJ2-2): GAGVSQTPSNKVTEKGKYVELRCDPISGHTALYWYRQSLGQGPEFLIYFQGTGAADDSGLPNDRFFAVRPEGSVSTLKIQRTERGDSAVYLCASSTHSRQPRGTGELFFGEGSRLTVL.

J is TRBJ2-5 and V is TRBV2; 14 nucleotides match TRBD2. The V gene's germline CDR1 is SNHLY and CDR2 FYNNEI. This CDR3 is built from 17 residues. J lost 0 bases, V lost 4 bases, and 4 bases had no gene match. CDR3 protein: CASSAGLAGGNQETQYF. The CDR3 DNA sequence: TGTGCCAGCAGTGCAGGACTAGCGGGAGGCAACCAAGAGACCCAGTACTTC.

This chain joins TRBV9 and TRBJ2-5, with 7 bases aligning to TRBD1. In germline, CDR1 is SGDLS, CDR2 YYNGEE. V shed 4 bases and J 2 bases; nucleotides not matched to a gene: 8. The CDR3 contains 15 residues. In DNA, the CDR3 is TGTGCCAGCAGCCCTCGGGACAGACAACAAGAGACCCAGTACTTC. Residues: CASSPRDRQQETQYF. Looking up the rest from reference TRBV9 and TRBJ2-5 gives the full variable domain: DSGVTQTPKHLITATGQRVTLRCSPRSGDLSVYWYQQSLDQGLQFLIQYYNGEERAKGNILERFSAQQFPDLHSELNLSSLELGDSALYFCASSPRDRQQETQYFGPGTRLLVL.

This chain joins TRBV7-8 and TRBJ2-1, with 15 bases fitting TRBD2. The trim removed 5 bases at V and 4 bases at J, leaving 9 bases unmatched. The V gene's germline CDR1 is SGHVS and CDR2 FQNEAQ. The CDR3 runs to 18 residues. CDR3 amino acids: CASSIGTSGGSFYNEQFF. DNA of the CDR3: TGTGCCAGCAGCATCGGGACTAGCGGGGGGTCGTTTTACAATGAGCAGTTCTTC.

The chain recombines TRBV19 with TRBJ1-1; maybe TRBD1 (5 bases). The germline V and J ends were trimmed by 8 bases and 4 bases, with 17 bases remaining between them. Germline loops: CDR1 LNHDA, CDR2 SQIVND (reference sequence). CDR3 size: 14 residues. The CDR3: CASLPRQSLTEAFF. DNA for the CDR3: TGTGCCAGTCTACCGAGACAGAGTCTCACTGAAGCTTTCTTT.

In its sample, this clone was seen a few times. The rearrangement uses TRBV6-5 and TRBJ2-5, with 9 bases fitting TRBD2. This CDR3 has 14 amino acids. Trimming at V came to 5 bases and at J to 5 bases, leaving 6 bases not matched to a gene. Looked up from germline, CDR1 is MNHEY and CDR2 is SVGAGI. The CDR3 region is CASSDTGTSETQYF. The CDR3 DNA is TGTGCCAGCAGTGACACGGGGACTAGCGAGACCCAGTACTTC.

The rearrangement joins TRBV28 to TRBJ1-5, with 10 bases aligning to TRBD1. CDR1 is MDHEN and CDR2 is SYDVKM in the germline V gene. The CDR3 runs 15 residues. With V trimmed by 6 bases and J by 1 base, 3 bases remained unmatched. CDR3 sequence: CASRTGGLSNQPQHF. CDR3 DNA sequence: TGTGCCAGCAGGACAGGGGGCTTGAGCAATCAGCCCCAGCATTTT.

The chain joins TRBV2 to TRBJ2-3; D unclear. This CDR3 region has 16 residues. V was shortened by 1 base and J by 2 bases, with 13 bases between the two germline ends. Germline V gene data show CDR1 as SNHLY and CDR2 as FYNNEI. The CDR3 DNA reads TGTGCCAGCAGTGAAGGGGTAGCTACGATCACAGATACGCAGTATTTT. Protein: CASSEGVATITDTQYF.

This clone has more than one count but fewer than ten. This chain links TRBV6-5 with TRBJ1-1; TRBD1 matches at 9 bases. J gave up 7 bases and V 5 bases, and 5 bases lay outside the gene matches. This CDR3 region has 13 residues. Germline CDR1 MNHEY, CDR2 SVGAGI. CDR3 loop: CASSKQGAVEAFF. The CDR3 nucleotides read TGTGCCAGCAGTAAACAGGGGGCGGTTGAAGCTTTCTTT.

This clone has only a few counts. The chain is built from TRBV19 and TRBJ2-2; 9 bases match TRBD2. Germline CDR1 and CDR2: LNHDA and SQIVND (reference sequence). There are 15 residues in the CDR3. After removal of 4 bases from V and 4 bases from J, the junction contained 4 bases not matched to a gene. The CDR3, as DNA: TGTGCCAGTAGTACGGGAGCGGGGGGCACCGGGGAGCTGTTTTTT. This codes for CASSTGAGGTGELFF.

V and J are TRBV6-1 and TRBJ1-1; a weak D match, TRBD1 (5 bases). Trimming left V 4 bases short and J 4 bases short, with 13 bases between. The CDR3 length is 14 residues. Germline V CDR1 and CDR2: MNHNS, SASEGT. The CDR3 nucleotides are TGTGCCAGCAGTGTTCAGGGTTGGGGCACTGAAGCTTTCTTT. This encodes CASSVQGWGTEAFF.